This TCR beta chain was observed in a study of cytomegalovirus exposure and HLA in healthy donors. The study, taken as a whole, reports: A later analysis found TCR association rates differed by HLA locus, highest for DRB1 and lowest for HLA-C. The study reported that TCR beta sequences accurately predicted HLA-A and HLA-B alleles in most subjects. TCR beta chains numbering 164 were designated cytomegalovirus-associated.

Remarks on this clone: Its antigen is unknown.

The length of the CDR3 is 15 residues. Germline-derived CDR1 and CDR2 are MNHNS and SASEGT. V lost 8 bases, J lost 2 bases, and 18 bases lay in between. In the PCR, 60 Vbeta and 13 Jbeta primers were used. Assay used: immunoSEQ multiplex PCR; TCRdb lists only in-frame clones, some missing. The sample's table shows over 150,000 clones. Each donor's status was that of a healthy bone marrow donor. Sequenced sample: PBMCs. This clonotype was obtained from a boy aged 10-17 years in good health and CMV-seronegative. The chain couples TRBV6-1 to TRBJ1-2; weak D call: TRBD1 (6 bases). The CDR3 bases are TGTGCCAGCCAGACCCGGGACAAAGCCAACTATGGCTACACCTTC. It encodes CASQTRDKANYGYTF.